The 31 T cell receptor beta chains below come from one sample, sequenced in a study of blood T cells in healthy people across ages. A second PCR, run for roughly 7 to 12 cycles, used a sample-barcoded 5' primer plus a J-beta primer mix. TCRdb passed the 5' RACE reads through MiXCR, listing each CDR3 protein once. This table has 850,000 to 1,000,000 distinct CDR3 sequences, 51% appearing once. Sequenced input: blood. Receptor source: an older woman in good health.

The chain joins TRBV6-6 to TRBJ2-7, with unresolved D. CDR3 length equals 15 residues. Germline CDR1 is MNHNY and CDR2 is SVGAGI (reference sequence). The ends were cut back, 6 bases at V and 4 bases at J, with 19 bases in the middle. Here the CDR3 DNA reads TGTGCCAGCAGGAACCCGGGCAGGTCCATATACGAGCAGTACTTC. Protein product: CASRNPGRSIYEQYF.

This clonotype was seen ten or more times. The CDR3 loop is CSVVFGAEETQYF. In DNA, the CDR3 is TGCAGCGTCGTTTTCGGGGCGGAAGAGACCCAGTACTTC. The chain carries TRBV29-1 and TRBJ2-5, with D perhaps matching TRBD1 or TRBD2 (5 bases each). With 6 bases removed from V and 3 bases from J, the gap between germline ends came to 14 bases. Germline CDR1 reads SQVTM; CDR2 reads ANQGSEA. The CDR3 loop spans 13 amino acids.

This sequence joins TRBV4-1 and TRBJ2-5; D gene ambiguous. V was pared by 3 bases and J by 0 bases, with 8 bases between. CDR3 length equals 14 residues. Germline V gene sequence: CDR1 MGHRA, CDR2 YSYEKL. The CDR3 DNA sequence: TGCGCCAGCAGCCAGTTCGGGTACCAAGAGACCCAGTACTTC. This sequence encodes CASSQFGYQETQYF.

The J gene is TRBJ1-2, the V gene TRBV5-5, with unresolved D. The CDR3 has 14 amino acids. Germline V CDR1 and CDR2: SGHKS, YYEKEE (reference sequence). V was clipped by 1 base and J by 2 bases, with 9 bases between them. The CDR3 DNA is TGTGCCAGCAGCTTGTCGGGAGTGAACTATGGCTACACCTTC. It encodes CASSLSGVNYGYTF.

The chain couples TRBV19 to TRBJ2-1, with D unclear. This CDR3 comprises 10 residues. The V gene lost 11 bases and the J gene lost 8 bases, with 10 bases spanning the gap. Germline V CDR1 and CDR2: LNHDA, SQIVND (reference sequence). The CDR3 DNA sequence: TGTGCCTCACCCGAGGATGAGCAGTTCTTC. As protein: CASPEDEQFF.

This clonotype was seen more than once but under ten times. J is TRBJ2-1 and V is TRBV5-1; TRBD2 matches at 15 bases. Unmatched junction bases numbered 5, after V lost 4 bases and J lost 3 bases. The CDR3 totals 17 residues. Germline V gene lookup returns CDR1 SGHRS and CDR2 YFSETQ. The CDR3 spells CASSLGLAGGYYNEQFF. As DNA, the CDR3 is TGCGCCAGCAGCCTGGGACTAGCGGGAGGATACTACAATGAGCAGTTCTTC.

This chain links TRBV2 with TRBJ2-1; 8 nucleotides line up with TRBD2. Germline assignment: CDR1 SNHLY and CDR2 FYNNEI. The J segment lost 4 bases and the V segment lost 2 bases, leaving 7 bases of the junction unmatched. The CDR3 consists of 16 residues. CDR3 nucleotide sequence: TGTGCCAGCAGTGAAAACCCTAGCGGGCAATACAATGAGCAGTTCTTC. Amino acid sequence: CASSENPSGQYNEQFF.

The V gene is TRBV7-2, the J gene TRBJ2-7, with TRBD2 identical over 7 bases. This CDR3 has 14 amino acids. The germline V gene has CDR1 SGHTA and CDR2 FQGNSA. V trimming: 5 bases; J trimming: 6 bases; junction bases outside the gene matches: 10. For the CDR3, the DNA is TGTGCCAGCAGCGTTCAGGGAGGGTGGTCCGAGCAGTACTTC. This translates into CASSVQGGWSEQYF.

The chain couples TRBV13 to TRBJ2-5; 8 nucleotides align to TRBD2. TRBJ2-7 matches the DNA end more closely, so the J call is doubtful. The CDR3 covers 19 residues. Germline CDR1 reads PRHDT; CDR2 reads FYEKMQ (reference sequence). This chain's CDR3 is CASSLRYGLGGVKTYEQYF. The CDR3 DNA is TGTGCCAGCAGCTTAAGGTATGGTCTCGGGGGGGTGAAGACCTACGAGCAGTACTTC.

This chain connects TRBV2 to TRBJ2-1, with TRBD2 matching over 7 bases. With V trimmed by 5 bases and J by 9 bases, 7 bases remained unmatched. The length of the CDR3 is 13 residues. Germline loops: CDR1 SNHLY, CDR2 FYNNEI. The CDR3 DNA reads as TGTGCCAGCAGTATTAGGACGGGGGGTGAGCAGTTCTTC. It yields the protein CASSIRTGGEQFF.

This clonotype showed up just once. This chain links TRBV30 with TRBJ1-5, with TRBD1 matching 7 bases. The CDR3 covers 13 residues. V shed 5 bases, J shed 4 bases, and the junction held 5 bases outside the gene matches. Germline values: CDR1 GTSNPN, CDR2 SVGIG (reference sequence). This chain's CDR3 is CAWGTALNQPQHF. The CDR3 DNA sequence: TGTGCCTGGGGGACAGCCCTTAATCAGCCCCAGCATTTT.

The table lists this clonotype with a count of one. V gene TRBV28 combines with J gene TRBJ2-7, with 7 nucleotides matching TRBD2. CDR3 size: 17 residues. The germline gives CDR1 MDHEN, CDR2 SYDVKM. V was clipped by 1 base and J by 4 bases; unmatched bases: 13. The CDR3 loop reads CASSLFLIGGSFYEQYF. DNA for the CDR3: TGTGCCAGCAGTTTATTTTTGATTGGCGGGAGCTTTTACGAGCAGTACTTC.

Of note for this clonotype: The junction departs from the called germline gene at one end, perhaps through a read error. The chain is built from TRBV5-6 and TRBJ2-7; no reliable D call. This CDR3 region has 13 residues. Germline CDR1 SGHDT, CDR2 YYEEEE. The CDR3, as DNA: TGTGCCAGCAGCGTGGTTAGCTCCCACGAGCAGTACTTC. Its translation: CASSVVSSHEQYF. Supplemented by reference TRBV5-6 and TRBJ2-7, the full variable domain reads DAGVTQSPTHLIKTRGQQVTLRCSPKSGHDTVSWYQQALGQGPQFIFQYYEEEERQRGNFPDRFSGHQFPNYSSELNVNALLLGDSALYLCASSVVSSHEQYFGPGTRLTVT.

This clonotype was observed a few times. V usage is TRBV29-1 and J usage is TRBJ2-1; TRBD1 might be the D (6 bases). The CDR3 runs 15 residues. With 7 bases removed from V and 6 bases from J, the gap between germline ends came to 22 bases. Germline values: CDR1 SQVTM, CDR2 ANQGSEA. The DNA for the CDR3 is TGCAGCGCAGAGATCAACAGGGATTTGGTCAATGAGCAGTTCTTC. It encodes CSAEINRDLVNEQFF.

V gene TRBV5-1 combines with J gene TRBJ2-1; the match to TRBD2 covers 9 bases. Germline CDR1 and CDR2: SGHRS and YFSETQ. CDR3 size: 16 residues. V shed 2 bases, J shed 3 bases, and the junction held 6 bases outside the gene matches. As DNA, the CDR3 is TGCGCCAGCAGCTTAAGGCGGGAGGGAATCTACAATGAGCAGTTCTTC. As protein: CASSLRREGIYNEQFF.

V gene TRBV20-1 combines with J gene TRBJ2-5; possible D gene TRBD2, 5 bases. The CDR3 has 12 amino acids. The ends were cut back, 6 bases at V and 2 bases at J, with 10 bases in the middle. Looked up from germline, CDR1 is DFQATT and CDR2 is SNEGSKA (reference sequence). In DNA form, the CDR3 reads TGCAGTGCCCAGCGGCAACAAGAGACCCAGTACTTC. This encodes CSAQRQQETQYF.

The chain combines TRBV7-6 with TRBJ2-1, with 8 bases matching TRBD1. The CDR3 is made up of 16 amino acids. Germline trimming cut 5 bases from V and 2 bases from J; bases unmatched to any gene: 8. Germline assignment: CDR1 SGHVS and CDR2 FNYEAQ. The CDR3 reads CASSPGGGRTYNEQFF. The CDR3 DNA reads TGTGCCAGCAGCCCAGGGGGCGGGCGGACCTACAATGAGCAGTTCTTC.

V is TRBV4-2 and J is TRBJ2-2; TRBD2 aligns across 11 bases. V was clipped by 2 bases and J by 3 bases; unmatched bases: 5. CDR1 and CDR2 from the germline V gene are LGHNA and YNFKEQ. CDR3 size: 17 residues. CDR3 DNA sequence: TGTGCCAGCAGCCAAACAACTAGCGGGAGTTACACCGGGGAGCTGTTTTTT. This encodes CASSQTTSGSYTGELFF.

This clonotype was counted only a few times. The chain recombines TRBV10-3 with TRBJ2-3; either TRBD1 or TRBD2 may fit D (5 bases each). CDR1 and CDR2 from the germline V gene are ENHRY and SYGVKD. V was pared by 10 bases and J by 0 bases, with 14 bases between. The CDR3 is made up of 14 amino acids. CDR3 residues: CATSGPTSTDTQYF. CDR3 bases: TGTGCCACGTCGGGACCAACTAGCACAGATACGCAGTATTTT.

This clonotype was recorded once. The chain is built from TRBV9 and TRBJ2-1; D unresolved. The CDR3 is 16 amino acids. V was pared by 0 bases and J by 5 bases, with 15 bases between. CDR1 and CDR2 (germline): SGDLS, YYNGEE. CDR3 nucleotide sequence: TGTGCCAGCAGCGTAGCCCGTCACAAGCCCGACAATGAGCAGTTCTTC. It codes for CASSVARHKPDNEQFF. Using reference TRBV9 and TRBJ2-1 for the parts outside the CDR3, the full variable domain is DSGVTQTPKHLITATGQRVTLRCSPRSGDLSVYWYQQSLDQGLQFLIQYYNGEERAKGNILERFSAQQFPDLHSELNLSSLELGDSALYFCASSVARHKPDNEQFFGPGTRLTVL.

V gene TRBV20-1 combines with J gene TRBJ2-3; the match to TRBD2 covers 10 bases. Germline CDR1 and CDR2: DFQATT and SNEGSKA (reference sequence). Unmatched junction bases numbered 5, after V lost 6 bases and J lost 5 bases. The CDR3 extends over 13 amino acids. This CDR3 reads CSAKREGRDTQYF. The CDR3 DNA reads TGCAGTGCAAAGCGGGAGGGTAGAGATACGCAGTATTTT.

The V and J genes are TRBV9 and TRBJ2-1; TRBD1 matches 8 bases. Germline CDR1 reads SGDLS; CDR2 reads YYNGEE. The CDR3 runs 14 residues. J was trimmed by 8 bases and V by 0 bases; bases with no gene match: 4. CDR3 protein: CASSVGTGWDEQFF. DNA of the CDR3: TGTGCCAGCAGCGTAGGGACAGGGTGGGATGAGCAGTTCTTC. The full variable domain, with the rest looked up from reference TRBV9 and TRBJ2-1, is DSGVTQTPKHLITATGQRVTLRCSPRSGDLSVYWYQQSLDQGLQFLIQYYNGEERAKGNILERFSAQQFPDLHSELNLSSLELGDSALYFCASSVGTGWDEQFFGPGTRLTVL.

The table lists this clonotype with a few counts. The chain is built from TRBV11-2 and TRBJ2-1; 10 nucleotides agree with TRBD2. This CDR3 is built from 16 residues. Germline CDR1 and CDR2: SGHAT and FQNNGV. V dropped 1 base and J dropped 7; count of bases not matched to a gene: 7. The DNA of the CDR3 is TGTGCCAGCAGCTTAGCGCTAGCGGGAGATTGGAATGAGCAGTTCTTC. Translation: CASSLALAGDWNEQFF. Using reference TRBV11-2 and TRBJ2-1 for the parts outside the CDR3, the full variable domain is EAGVAQSPRYKIIEKRQSVAFWCNPISGHATLYWYQQILGQGPKLLIQFQNNGVVDDSQLPKDRFSAERLKGVDSTLKIQPAKLEDSAVYLCASSLALAGDWNEQFFGPGTRLTVL.

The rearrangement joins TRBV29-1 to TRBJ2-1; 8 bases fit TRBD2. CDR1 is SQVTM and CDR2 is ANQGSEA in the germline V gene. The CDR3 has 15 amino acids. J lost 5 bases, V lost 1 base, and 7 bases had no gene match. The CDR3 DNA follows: TGCAGCGTTGAAGGAGAAGGACTAGCCGACAATGAGCAGTTCTTC. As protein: CSVEGEGLADNEQFF.

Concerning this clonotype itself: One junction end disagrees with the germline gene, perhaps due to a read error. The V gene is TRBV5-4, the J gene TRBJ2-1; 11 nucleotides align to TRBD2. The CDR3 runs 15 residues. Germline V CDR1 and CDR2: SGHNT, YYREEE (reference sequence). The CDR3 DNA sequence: TGTGCCAGCAGCCCGGGACTAGCGGAACTCAATAAGCAGTTCTTC. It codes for CASSPGLAELNKQFF.

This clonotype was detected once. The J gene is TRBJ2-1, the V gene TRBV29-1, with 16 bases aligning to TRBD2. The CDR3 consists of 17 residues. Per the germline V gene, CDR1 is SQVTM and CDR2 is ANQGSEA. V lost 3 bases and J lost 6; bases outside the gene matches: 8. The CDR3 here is CSVDNPGLAGGINEQFF. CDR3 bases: TGCAGCGTTGATAACCCGGGACTAGCGGGAGGGATCAATGAGCAGTTCTTC.

The CDR3 here is CASSLDPQREGLSEQFF. DNA of the CDR3: TGTGCCAGCAGCTTAGACCCTCAGCGGGAGGGCCTCAGTGAGCAGTTCTTC. This chain links TRBV7-2 with TRBJ2-1, with 10 bases lining up with TRBD2. The J segment lost 9 bases and the V segment lost 1 base, leaving 12 bases of the junction unmatched. Germline assignment: CDR1 SGHTA and CDR2 FQGNSA. This CDR3 is 17 amino acids long.

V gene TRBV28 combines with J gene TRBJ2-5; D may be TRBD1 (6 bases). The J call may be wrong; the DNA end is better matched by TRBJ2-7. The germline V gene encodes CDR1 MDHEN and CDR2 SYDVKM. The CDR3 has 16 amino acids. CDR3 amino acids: CASSYIDRTVMDEQYF. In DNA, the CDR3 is TGTGCCAGCAGTTACATTGACAGGACGGTGATGGACGAGCAGTACTTC.

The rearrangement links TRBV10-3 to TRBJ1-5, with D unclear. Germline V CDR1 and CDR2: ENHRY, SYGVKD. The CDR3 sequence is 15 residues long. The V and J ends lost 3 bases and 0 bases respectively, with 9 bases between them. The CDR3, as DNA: TGTGCCATCAGTGATCATCGCTATAGCAATCAGCCCCAGCATTTT. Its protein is CAISDHRYSNQPQHF.

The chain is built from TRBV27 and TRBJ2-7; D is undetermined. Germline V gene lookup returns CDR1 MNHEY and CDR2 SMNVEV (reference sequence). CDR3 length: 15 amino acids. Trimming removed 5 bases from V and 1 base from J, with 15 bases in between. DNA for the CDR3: TGTGCCAGCAGTCCTCTCGTAGGCAGGTCCTACGAGCAGTACTTC. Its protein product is CASSPLVGRSYEQYF.

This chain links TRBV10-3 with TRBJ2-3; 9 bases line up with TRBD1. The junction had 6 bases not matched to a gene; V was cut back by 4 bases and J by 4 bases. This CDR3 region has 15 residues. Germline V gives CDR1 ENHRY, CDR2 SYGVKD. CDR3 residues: CAISAGQGTADTQYF. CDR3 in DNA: TGTGCCATCAGTGCGGGACAGGGTACAGCAGATACGCAGTATTTT.